This T cell receptor beta chain was documented in a study of T cell responses to AZD1222 COVID-19 vaccine. Findings and limits, study-wide: Repertoires were obtained only post-peak T cell response. Close to half of all spike-specific TCRs reportedly target regions of the variants that are unmutated.

This table comes from immunoSEQ multiplex PCR, and its TCRdb copy is limited to in-frame clones, with some not included. Of roughly 100,000 clones listed, around 90% were seen once; the top ten hold approximately 8.2%. In the case of this clone: Antigen: not known.

The sequence derives from an adult who received the AZD1222 COVID-19 vaccine. The sample here was peripheral blood, taken 28 days after the second AZD1222 dose.

CDR3 DNA sequence: TGTGCCAGCAGTCTCGGGACAGGGGTGACTAATGAAAAACTGTTTTTT. Its protein product is CASSLGTGVTNEKLFF. The chain is built from TRBV27 and TRBJ1-4, with 10 nucleotides matching TRBD1. This CDR3 is built from 16 residues. The germline CDR1 and CDR2 sequences are MNHEY and SMNVEV (reference sequence). V dropped 5 bases and J dropped 2; count of bases not matched to a gene: 5.